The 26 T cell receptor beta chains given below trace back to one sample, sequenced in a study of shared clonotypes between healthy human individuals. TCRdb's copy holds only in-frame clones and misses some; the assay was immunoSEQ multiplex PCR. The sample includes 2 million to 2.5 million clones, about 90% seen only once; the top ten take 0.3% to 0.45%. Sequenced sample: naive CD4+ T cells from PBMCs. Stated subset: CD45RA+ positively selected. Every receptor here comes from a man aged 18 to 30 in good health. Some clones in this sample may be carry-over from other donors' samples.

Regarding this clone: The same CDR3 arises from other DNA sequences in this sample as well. CDR3 loop: CASSTRDRGRTEAFF. Written as DNA, the CDR3 is TGTGCCAGCAGTACAAGGGACAGGGGGCGCACTGAAGCTTTCTTT. V gene TRBV28 combines with J gene TRBJ1-1, with 12 bases that match TRBD1. CDR1 MDHEN and CDR2 SYDVKM come from the germline V gene. The J segment lost 4 bases and the V segment lost 5 bases, leaving 5 bases of the junction unmatched. CDR3 length: 15 residues.

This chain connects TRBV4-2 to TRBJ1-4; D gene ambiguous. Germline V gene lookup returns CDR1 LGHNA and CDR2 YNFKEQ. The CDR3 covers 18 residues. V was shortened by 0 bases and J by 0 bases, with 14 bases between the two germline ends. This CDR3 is CASSQDLSVAATNEKLFF. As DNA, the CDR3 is TGTGCCAGCAGCCAAGACCTCTCGGTAGCGGCAACTAATGAAAAACTGTTTTTT.

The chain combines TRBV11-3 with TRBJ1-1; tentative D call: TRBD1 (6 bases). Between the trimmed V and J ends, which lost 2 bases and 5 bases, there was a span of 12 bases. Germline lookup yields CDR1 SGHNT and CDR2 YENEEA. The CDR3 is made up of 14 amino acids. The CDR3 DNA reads TGTGCCAGCAGCTTAAGGGGGGCGGCGACTGAAGCTTTCTTT. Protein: CASSLRGAATEAFF.

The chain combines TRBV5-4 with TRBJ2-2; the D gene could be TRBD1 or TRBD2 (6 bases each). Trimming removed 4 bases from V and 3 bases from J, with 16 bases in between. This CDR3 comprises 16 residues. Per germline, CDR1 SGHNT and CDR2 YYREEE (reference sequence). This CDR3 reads CASSGGGQKDTGELFF. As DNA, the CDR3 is TGTGCCAGCAGCGGGGGAGGACAGAAGGACACCGGGGAGCTGTTTTTT.

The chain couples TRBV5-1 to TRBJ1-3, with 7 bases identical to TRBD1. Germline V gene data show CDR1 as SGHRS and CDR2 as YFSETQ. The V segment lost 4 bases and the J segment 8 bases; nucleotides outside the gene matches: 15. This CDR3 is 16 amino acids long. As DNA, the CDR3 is TGCGCCAGCAGCGAAAATGAACAGGGGATCGACTACACCATATATTTT. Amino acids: CASSENEQGIDYTIYF.

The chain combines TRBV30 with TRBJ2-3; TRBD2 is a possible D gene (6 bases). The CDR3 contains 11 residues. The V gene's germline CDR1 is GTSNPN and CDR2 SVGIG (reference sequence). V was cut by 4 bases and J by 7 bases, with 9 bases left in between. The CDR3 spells CAWTGVYTQYF. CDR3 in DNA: TGTGCCTGGACGGGGGTTTATACGCAGTATTTT.

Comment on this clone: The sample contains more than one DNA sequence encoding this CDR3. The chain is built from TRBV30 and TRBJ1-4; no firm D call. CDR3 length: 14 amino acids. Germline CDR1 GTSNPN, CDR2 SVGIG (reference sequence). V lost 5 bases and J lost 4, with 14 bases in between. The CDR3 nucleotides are TGTGCCTGGGCTGACGGCAGATTTAATGAAAAACTGTTTTTT. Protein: CAWADGRFNEKLFF.

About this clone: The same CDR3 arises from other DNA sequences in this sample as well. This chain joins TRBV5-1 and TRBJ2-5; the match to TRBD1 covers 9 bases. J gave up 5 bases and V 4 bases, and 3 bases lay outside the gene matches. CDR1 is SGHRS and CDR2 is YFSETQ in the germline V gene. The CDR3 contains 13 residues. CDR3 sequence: CASSRGQGETQYF. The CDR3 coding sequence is TGCGCCAGCAGCCGGGGACAGGGTGAGACCCAGTACTTC.

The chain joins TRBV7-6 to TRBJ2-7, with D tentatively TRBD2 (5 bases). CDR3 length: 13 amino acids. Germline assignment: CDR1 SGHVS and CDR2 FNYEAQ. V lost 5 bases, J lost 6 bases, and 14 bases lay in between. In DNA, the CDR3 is TGTGCCAGCAGCGCGAGGGCCCCGCTCGAGCAGTACTTC. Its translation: CASSARAPLEQYF.

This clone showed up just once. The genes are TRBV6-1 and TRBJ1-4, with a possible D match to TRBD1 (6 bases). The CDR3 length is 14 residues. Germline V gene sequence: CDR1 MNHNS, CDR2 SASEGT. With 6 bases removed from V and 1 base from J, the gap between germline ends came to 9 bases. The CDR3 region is CASRLQGTNEKLFF. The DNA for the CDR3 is TGTGCCAGCAGGTTACAGGGAACTAATGAAAAACTGTTTTTT.

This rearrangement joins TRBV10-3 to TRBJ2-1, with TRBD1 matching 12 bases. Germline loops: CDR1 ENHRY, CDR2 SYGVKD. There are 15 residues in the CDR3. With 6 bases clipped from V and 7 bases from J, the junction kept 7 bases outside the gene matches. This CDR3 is CAISRDRGPVNEQFF. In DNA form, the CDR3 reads TGTGCCATCAGCCGGGACAGGGGGCCGGTGAATGAGCAGTTCTTC.

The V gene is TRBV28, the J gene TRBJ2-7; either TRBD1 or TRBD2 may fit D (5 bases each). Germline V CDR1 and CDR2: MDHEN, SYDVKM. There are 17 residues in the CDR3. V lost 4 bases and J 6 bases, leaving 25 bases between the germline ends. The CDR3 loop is CASSSSWGTKRVGEQYF. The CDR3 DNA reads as TGTGCCAGCAGTTCCTCTTGGGGCACAAAGAGGGTCGGCGAGCAGTACTTC. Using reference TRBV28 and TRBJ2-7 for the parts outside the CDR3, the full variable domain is DVKVTQSSRYLVKRTGEKVFLECVQDMDHENMFWYRQDPGLGLRLIYFSYDVKMKEKGDIPEGYSVSREKKERFSLILESASTNQTSMYLCASSSSWGTKRVGEQYFGPGTRLTVT.

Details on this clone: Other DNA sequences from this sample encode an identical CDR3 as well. The CDR3 sequence: CASSFLGEKLFF. CDR3 nucleotide sequence: TGTGCCAGCAGTTTCCTGGGTGAAAAACTGTTTTTT. The chain employs TRBV27 and TRBJ1-4; D gene ambiguous. V gave up 3 bases and J gave up 7 bases, with 6 bases separating them. Germline V gives CDR1 MNHEY, CDR2 SMNVEV (reference sequence). The CDR3 is made up of 12 amino acids.

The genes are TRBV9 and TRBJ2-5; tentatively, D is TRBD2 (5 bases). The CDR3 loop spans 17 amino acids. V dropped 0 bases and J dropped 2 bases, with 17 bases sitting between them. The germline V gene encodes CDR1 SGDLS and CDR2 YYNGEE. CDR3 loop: CASSVDLRGPEQETQYF. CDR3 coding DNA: TGTGCCAGCAGCGTAGACTTAAGAGGGCCGGAACAAGAGACCCAGTACTTC.

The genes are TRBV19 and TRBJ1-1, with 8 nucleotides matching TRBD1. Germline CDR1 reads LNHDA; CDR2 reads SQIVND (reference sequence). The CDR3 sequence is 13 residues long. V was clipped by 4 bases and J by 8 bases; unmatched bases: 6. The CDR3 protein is CASSTRDRIEAFF. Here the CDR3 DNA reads TGTGCCAGTAGTACCCGGGACAGGATAGAAGCTTTCTTT.

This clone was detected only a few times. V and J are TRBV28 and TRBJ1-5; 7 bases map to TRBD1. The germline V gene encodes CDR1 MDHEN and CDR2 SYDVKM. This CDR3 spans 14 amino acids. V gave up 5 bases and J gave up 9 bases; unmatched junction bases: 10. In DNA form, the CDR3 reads TGTGCCAGCAGTAGGACAGGCAATGTCTGGCCCCAGCATTTT. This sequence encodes CASSRTGNVWPQHF. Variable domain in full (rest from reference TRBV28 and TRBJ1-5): DVKVTQSSRYLVKRTGEKVFLECVQDMDHENMFWYRQDPGLGLRLIYFSYDVKMKEKGDIPEGYSVSREKKERFSLILESASTNQTSMYLCASSRTGNVWPQHFGDGTRLSIL.

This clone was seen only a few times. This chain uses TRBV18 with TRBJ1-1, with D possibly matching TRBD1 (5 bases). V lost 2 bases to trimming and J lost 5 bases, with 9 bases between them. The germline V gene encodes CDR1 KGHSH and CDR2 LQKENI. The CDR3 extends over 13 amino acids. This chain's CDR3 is CASSPKAGTEAFF. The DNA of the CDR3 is TGTGCCAGCTCACCAAAGGCAGGGACTGAAGCTTTCTTT.

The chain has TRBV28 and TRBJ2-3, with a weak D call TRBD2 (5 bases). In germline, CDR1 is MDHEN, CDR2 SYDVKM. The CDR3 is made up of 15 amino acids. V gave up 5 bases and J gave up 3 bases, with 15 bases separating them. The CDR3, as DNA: TGTGCCAGCAGTATACGGGAAACGCGAACAGATACGCAGTATTTT. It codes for CASSIRETRTDTQYF.

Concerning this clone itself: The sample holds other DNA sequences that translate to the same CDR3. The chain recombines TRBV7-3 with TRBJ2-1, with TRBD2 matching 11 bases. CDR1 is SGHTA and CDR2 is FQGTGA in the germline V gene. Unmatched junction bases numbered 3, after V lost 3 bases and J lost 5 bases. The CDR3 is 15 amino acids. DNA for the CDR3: TGTGCCAGCAGCTTCGGACTAGCGGGCAACAATGAGCAGTTCTTC. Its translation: CASSFGLAGNNEQFF.

As DNA, the CDR3 is TGTGCCAGCAGCGTGTCCTCACGGAACACTGAAGCTTTCTTT. Protein sequence: CASSVSSRNTEAFF. The V gene is TRBV9, the J gene TRBJ1-1; D unresolved. The germline V gene has CDR1 SGDLS and CDR2 YYNGEE. Trimming removed 2 bases at V and 1 base at J, with 9 bases between. The CDR3 runs 14 residues.

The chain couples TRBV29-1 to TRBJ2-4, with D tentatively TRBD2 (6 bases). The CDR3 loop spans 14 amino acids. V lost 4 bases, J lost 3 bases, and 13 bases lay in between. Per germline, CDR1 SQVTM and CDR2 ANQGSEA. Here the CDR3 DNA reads TGCAGCGTTGGACTAGGGGAGCTCAAAAACATTCAGTACTTC. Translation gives CSVGLGELKNIQYF.

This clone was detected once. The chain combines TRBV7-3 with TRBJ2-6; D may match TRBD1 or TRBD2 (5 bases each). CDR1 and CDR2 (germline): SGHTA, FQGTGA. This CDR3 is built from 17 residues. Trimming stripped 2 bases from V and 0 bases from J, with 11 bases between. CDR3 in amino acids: CASSLVGRSSGANVLTF. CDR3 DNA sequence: TGTGCCAGCAGCTTAGTGGGACGGAGCTCTGGGGCCAACGTCCTGACTTTC. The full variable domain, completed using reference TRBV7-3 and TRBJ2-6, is GAGVSQTPSNKVTEKGKYVELRCDPISGHTALYWYRQSLGQGPEFLIYFQGTGAADDSGLPNDRFFAVRPEGSVSTLKIQRTERGDSAVYLCASSLVGRSSGANVLTFGAGSRLTVL.

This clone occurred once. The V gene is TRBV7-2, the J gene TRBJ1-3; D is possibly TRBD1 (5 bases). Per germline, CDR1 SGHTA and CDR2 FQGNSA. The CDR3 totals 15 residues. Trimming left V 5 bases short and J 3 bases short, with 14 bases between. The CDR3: CASSPYGGNGNTIYF. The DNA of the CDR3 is TGTGCCAGCAGCCCTTATGGGGGAAATGGAAACACCATATATTTT.

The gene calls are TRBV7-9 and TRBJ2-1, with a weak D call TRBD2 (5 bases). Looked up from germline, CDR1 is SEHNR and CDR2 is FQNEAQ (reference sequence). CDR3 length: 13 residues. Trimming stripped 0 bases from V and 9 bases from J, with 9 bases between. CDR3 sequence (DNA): TGTGCCAGCAGCTTAGCCCCCGGGGTTGAGCAGTTCTTC. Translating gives CASSLAPGVEQFF. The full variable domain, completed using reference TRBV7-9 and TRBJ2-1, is DTGVSQNPRHKITKRGQNVTFRCDPISEHNRLYWYRQTLGQGPEFLTYFQNEAQLEKSRLLSDRFSAERPKGSFSTLEIQRTEQGDSAMYLCASSLAPGVEQFFGPGTRLTVL.

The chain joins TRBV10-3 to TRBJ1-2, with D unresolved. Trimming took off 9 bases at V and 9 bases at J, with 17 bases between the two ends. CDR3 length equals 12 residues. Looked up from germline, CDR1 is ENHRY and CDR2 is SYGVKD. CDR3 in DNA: TGTGCCATTACCCCAGGCGGTAGTAGCTACACCTTC. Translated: CAITPGGSSYTF.

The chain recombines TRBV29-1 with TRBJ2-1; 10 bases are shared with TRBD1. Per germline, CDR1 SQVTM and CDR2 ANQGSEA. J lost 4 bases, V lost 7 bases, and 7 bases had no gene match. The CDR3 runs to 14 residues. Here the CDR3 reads CSAERDRGYNEQFF. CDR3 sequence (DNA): TGCAGCGCTGAGAGGGACAGGGGATACAATGAGCAGTTCTTC.